This TCR beta chain was sequenced during a study of T cells in localized non-small cell lung cancer (dated by TCRdb to 2020 to 2021). About the study as a whole: The study examined T cell repertoires in under 300 patients with early-stage NSCLC and compared tumors with uninvolved tumor-adjacent lungs. The cohort consisted of a few hundred treatment-naive NSCLC patients whose localized lung tumors had been resected. NSCLC patients had a mean age of approximately 66 years, and fewer than 150 were male and about a hundred female. Broader findings and caveats from the paper: Uninvolved tumor-adjacent lung showed the highest T cell clonality, higher than tumor, which suggests more focused antigenic responses in the uninvolved tumor-adjacent lung. Higher T cell density in blood was associated with longer overall survival, whereas higher clonality in adjacent lung was associated with shorter survival. Because multi-region sequencing of the tumors was not done, intratumor heterogeneity could not be ruled out. A median of around 50 of the top 100 tumor clones turned up in the paired uninvolved adjacent lung, and under 30 of those clones also ranked among the top 100 of that same adjacent lung. Because the study design was exploratory, TCR variables were selected using unadjusted p-values without false-discovery rate correction.

The immunoSEQ Assay was used to sequence TCR beta CDR3 regions from DNA. In the authors' own workflow: T cell density was computed as TCR beta template counts normalized to usable DNA estimated by amplifying housekeeping genes. Richness was estimated with the preseqR package, extrapolating to 400,000 templates for PBMC samples and 120,000 templates for tissue samples. Clonality was taken to be one minus Pielou's evenness. Tissue-enriched TCRs were identified by differential abundance testing using productive amino-acid clonotypes, minimum total count 5 and alpha 0.1. Repertoire overlap between compartments was quantified with the Jaccard Index and Morisita Overlap Index. GLIPH clustered TCR beta CDR3s with public tetramer-defined viral CDR3s; viral motifs required at least three viral sequences plus V-gene enrichment. The clones in this table, taken by TCRdb from immuneACCESS, are in-frame only. Not every clone is retained; where verified, under half of the shortfall comes from an unresolved V gene, and the cause of the rest is unknown. V, J and clone size are those of that table, while D and trimming were read from the DNA. In this sample the table shows 5,000 to 7,000 clones, around a quarter of which occur a single time. Over 7.5% of the sample is held by the ten biggest clonotypes.

In the case of this clone: Its antigen is unknown. No qualities accompany the bases; no much larger clone lies one base away.

At diagnosis, peripheral blood, uninvolved tumor-adjacent lung and tumor were collected and were preserved as a mix of fresh-frozen and FFPE material. Sequenced here: lung tumor tissue, sampled before any cancer treatment. The clonotype was recovered from a female donor older than 55 with stage I lung adenocarcinoma.

The CDR3 loop reads CAWSVSGQETQYF. The DNA sequence is as follows: TGTGCCTGGAGTGTAAGCGGTCAAGAGACCCAGTACTTC. The rearrangement joined TRBV30 to TRBJ2-5, with TRBD2 tentatively as D gene (5 bases match). CDR1 and CDR2, looked up from the germline V gene (reference sequence), are GTSNPN and SVGIG. V drops 0 bases and J drops 2 bases, leaving 7 bases in between. From the cysteine through the phenylalanine, the CDR3 covers 13 amino acids. Of the read, only the CDR3 DNA is kept; its 39 bases are in frame from base 1. Outside the CDR3, residues come from the reference TRBV30 and TRBJ2-5 proteins, so the full variable domain is: SQTIHQWPATLVQPVGSPLSLECTVEGTSNPNLYWYRQAAGRGLQLLFYSVGIGQISSEVPQNLSASRPQDRQFILSSKKLLLSDSGFYLCAWSVSGQETQYFGPGTRLLVL.